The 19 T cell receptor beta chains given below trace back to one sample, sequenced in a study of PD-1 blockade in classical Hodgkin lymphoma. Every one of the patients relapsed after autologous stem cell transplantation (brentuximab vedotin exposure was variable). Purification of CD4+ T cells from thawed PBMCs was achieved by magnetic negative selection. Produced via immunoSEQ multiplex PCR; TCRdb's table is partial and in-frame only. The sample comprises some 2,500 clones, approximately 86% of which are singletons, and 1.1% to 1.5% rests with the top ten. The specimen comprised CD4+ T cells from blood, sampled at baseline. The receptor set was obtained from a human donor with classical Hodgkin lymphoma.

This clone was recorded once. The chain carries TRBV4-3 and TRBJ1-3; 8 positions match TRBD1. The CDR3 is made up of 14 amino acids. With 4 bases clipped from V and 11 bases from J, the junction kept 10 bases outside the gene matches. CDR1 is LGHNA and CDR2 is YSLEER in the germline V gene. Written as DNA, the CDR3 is TGCGCCAGCAGCCGGGGCGGGCAGGGGGCCGCCATATATTTT. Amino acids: CASSRGGQGAAIYF.

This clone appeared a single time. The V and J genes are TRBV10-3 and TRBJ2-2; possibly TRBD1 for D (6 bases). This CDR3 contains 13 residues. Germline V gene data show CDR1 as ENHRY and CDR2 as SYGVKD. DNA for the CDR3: TGTGCTGGCGGACAGCCGAACACCGGGGAGCTGTTTTTT. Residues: CAGGQPNTGELFF.

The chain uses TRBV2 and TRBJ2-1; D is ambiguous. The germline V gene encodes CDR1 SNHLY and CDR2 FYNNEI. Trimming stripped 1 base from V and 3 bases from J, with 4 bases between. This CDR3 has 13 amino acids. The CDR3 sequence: CASSEDNYNEQFF. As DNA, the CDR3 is TGTGCCAGCAGTGAAGACAACTACAATGAGCAGTTCTTC. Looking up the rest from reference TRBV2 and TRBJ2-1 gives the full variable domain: EPEVTQTPSHQVTQMGQEVILRCVPISNHLYFYWYRQILGQKVEFLVSFYNNEISEKSEIFDDQFSVERPDGSNFTLKIRSTKLEDSAMYFCASSEDNYNEQFFGPGTRLTVL.

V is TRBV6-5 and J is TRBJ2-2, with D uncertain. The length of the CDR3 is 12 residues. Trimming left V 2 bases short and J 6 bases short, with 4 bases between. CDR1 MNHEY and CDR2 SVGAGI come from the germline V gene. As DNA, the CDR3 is TGTGCCAGCAGTTACAAGCCCGGGGAGCTGTTTTTT. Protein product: CASSYKPGELFF.

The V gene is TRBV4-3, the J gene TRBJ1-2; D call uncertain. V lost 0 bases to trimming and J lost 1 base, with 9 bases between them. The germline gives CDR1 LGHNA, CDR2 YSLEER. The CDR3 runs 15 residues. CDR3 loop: CASSQDSRRNYGYTF. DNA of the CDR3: TGCGCCAGCAGCCAAGATAGCAGACGTAACTATGGCTACACCTTC.

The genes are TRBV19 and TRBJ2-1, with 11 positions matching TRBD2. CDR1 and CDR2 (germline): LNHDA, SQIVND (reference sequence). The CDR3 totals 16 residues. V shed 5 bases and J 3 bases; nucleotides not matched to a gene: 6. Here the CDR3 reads CASSFSGTSGYNEQFF. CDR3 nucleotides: TGTGCCAGTAGTTTCTCGGGGACTAGCGGCTACAATGAGCAGTTCTTC.

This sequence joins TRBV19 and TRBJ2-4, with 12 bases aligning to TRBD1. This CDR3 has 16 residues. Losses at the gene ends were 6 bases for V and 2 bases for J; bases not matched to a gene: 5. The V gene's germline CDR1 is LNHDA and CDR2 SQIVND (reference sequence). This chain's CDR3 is CASSGTGGRTKNIQYF. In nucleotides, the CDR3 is TGTGCCAGTAGCGGGACAGGGGGCAGGACCAAAAACATTCAGTACTTC.

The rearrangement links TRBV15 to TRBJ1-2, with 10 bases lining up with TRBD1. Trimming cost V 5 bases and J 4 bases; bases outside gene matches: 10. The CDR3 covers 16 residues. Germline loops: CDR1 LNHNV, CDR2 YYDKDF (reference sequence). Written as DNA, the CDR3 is TGTGCCACCAGCCCCGGAGTGGGGACAGGGGTCTATGGCTACACCTTC. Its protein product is CATSPGVGTGVYGYTF. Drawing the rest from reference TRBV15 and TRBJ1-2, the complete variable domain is DAMVIQNPRYQVTQFGKPVTLSCSQTLNHNVMYWYQQKSSQAPKLLFHYYDKDFNNEADTPDNFQSRRPNTSFCFLDIRSPGLGDTAMYLCATSPGVGTGVYGYTFGSGTRLTVV.

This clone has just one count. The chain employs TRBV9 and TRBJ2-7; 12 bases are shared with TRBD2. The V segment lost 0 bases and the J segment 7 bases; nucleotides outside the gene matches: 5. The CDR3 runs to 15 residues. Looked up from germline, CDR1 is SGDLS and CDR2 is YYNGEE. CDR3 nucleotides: TGTGCCAGCAGCGTAGGACTAGCGGGAGTTTTGGAGCAGTACTTC. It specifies CASSVGLAGVLEQYF. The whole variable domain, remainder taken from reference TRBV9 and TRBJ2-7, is DSGVTQTPKHLITATGQRVTLRCSPRSGDLSVYWYQQSLDQGLQFLIQYYNGEERAKGNILERFSAQQFPDLHSELNLSSLELGDSALYFCASSVGLAGVLEQYFGPGTRLTVT.

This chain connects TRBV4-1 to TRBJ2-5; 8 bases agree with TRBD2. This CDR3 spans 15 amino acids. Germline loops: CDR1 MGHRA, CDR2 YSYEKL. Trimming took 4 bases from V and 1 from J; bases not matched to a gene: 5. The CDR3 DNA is TGCGCCAGCAGCCGGCTAGCGGGTACCCAAGAGACCCAGTACTTC. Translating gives CASSRLAGTQETQYF.

The CDR3 sequence: CASSSGTSSYNEQFF. The CDR3 DNA reads TGTGCCAGCAGTTCCGGTACCAGCTCCTACAATGAGCAGTTCTTC. V is TRBV5-8 and J is TRBJ2-1; no definite D call. There are 15 residues in the CDR3. CDR1 is SGHTS and CDR2 is YDEGEE in the germline V gene. Trimming took 5 bases from V and 0 from J, leaving 12 bases between them.

In DNA, the CDR3 is TGTGCCAGCTCATTAGACCTGGGCAATGAGCAGTTCTTC. Translating it yields CASSLDLGNEQFF. The chain combines TRBV18 with TRBJ2-1; D is uncertain. Trimming stripped 5 bases from V and 6 bases from J, with 11 bases between. The CDR3 extends over 13 amino acids. Germline V gene data show CDR1 as KGHSH and CDR2 as LQKENI.

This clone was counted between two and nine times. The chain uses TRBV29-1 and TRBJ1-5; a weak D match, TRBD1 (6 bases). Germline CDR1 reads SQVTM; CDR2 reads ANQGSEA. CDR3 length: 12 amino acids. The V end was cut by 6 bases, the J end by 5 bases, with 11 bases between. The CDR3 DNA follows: TGCAGCGTGCGGGACACCCATCAGCCCCAGCATTTT. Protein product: CSVRDTHQPQHF.

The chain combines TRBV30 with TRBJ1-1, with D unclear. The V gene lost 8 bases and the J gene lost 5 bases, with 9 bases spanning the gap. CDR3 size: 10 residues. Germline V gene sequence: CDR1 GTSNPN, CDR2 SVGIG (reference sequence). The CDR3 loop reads CALRRTEAFF. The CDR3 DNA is TGTGCCCTCAGGAGGACTGAAGCTTTCTTT.

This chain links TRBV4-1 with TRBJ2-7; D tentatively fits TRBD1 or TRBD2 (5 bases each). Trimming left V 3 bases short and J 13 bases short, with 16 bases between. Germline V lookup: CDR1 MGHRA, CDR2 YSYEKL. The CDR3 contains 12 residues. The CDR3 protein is CASSQVGTSQYF. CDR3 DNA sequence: TGCGCCAGCAGCCAGGTAGGGACCTCGCAATACTTC.

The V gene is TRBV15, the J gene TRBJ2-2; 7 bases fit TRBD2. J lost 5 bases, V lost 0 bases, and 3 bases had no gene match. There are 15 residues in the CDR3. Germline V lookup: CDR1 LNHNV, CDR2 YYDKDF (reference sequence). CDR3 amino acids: CATSRDPGGTGELFF. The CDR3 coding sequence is TGTGCCACCAGCAGAGACCCGGGGGGTACCGGGGAGCTGTTTTTT.

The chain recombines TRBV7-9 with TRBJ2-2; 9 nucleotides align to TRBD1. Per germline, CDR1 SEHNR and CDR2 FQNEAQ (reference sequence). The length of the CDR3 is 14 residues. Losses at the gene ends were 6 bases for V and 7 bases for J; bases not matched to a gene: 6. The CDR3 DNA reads TGTGCCAGCAGACGGACAGGGGAGGGCGGGGAGCTGTTTTTT. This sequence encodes CASRRTGEGGELFF.

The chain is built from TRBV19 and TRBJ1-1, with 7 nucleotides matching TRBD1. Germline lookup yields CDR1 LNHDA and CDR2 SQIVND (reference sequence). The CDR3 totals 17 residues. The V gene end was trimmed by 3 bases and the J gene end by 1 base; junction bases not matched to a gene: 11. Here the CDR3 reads CASSIRGSGTANTEAFF. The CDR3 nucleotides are TGTGCCAGTAGTATTCGGGGATCCGGGACAGCGAACACTGAAGCTTTCTTT.

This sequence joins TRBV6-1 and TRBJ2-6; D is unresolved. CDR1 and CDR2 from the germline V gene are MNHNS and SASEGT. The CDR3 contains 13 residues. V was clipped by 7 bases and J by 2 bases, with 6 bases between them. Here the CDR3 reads CASNRAGANVLTF. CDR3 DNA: TGTGCCAGCAATAGGGCTGGGGCCAACGTCCTGACTTTC.